The 12 T cell receptor beta chains reported below all come from one sample, sequenced in a study of regulatory T cells in long-lasting Graves disease. This sample's time point: newly diagnosed GD, antithyroid drugs for less than 3 months. The TCR library was prepared using RNA isolated from PBMCs. Arm-PCR of CDR3 regions and iRepertoire HTBI primers were the basis on which TCR beta libraries were built. One entry per CDR3 protein results from TCRdb running MiXCR on the multiplex PCR reads. The sample includes a few hundred thousand distinct CDR3 sequences, 15% seen only once; the top ten take approximately 7.8%. Separately, the same data were catalogued under a study of T cells in Graves' hyperthyroidism and ophthalmopathy.

Source: peripheral blood mononuclear cells (PBMCs), taken at new diagnosis, from a patient treated with antithyroid drugs. The source is a woman in her thirties or forties with Graves disease.

In this sample, this clonotype turned up many times. The V call is TRBV7-2, the J call TRBJ1-1; D ambiguous. Germline CDR1 is SGHTA and CDR2 is FQGNSA. There are 13 residues in the CDR3. V shed 3 bases and J shed 2 bases, with 7 bases lying between them. The CDR3 loop is CASSFYRNTEAFF. CDR3 DNA: TGTGCCAGCAGCTTTTACAGAAACACTGAAGCTTTCTTT.

This clonotype was seen repeatedly, ten times or more. This rearrangement joins TRBV29-1 to TRBJ2-3, with TRBD1 matching 7 bases. V lost 4 bases, J lost 3 bases, and 13 bases stayed unmatched. The CDR3 is 16 residues long. Germline CDR1 and CDR2: SQVTM and ANQGSEA. Here the CDR3 DNA reads TGCAGCGTTGCCTCATCCGGGACAGACACTACAGATACGCAGTATTTT. It is translated as CSVASSGTDTTDTQYF.

This clonotype was found many times. The DNA of the CDR3 is TGTGCCAGCAGGGAATTTGGGACTGAAGCTTTCTTT. Translation gives CASREFGTEAFF. The chain links TRBV6-1 to TRBJ1-1, with unresolved D. The CDR3 sequence is 12 residues long. Germline V gene lookup returns CDR1 MNHNS and CDR2 SASEGT. V was pared by 6 bases and J by 5 bases, with 10 bases between.

In its sample, this clonotype was seen many times. J is TRBJ2-1 and V is TRBV6-2 or TRBV6-3; 9 nucleotides match TRBD1. The V segment lost 7 bases and the J segment 10 bases; nucleotides outside the gene matches: 2. There are 11 residues in the CDR3. Germline V lookup: CDR1 MNHEY, CDR2 SVGEGT. The CDR3 region has the DNA TGTGCCAGCAACAGGGGGCACGAGCAGTTCTTC. Amino acids: CASNRGHEQFF.

In its sample, this clonotype was seen many times. This chain connects TRBV28 to TRBJ2-1; 9 positions agree with TRBD2. Germline-derived CDR1 and CDR2 are MDHEN and SYDVKM. The CDR3 runs to 17 residues. V shed 3 bases and J 4 bases; nucleotides not matched to a gene: 10. CDR3 protein: CASSFPSSGIRYNEQFF. The CDR3 nucleotides are TGTGCCAGCAGTTTCCCATCTAGCGGGATTCGTTACAATGAGCAGTTCTTC.

Many counts were recorded for this clonotype. The chain joins TRBV12-3 or TRBV12-4 to TRBJ1-1; D is perhaps TRBD1 (5 bases). The CDR3 contains 14 residues. The V gene lost 6 bases and the J gene lost 4 bases, with 15 bases spanning the gap. CDR3 sequence (DNA): TGTGCCAGCAGCGGGGGGTGGGGGGGCACTGAAGCTTTCTTT. Amino acid sequence: CASSGGWGGTEAFF.

This clonotype was seen ten or more times. The chain couples TRBV28 to TRBJ1-5, with D unresolved. The V gene's germline CDR1 is MDHEN and CDR2 SYDVKM. This CDR3 spans 13 amino acids. V lost 5 bases, J lost 7 bases, and 12 bases lay in between. The chain's CDR3 is CASSRDGGQPQHF. CDR3 in DNA: TGTGCCAGCAGTAGAGATGGAGGACAGCCCCAGCATTTT. The whole variable domain, filled in from reference TRBV28 and TRBJ1-5, reads DVKVTQSSRYLVKRTGEKVFLECVQDMDHENMFWYRQDPGLGLRLIYFSYDVKMKEKGDIPEGYSVSREKKERFSLILESASTNQTSMYLCASSRDGGQPQHFGDGTRLSIL.

The V call is TRBV5-8, the J call TRBJ1-2; TRBD1 might be the D (6 bases). Germline values: CDR1 SGHTS, CDR2 YDEGEE. There are 14 residues in the CDR3. Trimming removed 0 bases from V and 2 bases from J, with 8 bases in between. This CDR3 is CASSLATGNYGYTF. CDR3 DNA sequence: TGTGCCAGCAGCTTGGCAACAGGGAACTATGGCTACACCTTC.

The sample holds many counts of this clonotype. The rearrangement links TRBV14 to TRBJ2-1; D not resolved. Germline CDR1 reads SGHDN; CDR2 reads FVKESK. This CDR3 spans 14 amino acids. Trimming took off 3 bases at V and 9 bases at J, with 15 bases between the two ends. CDR3 coding DNA: TGTGCCAGCAGCCAGGACGCTATGCAGACTGAGCAGTTCTTC. It codes for CASSQDAMQTEQFF.

The table lists this clonotype with many counts. The rearrangement uses TRBV24-1 and TRBJ2-1; 9 nucleotides agree with TRBD1. The CDR3 extends over 17 amino acids. The junction had 6 bases not matched to a gene; V was cut back by 3 bases and J by 1 base. Germline V gene sequence: CDR1 KGHDR, CDR2 SFDVKD. In nucleotides, the CDR3 is TGTGCCACCAGTGATAGGACAGGGGACCGGTCCTACAATGAGCAGTTCTTC. As protein: CATSDRTGDRSYNEQFF.

This clonotype was observed at least ten times. This chain joins TRBV2 and TRBJ1-5; TRBD1 matches 9 bases. The V gene end was trimmed by 6 bases and the J gene end by 4 bases; junction bases not matched to a gene: 7. Germline V CDR1 and CDR2: SNHLY, FYNNEI. This CDR3 contains 15 residues. In DNA form, the CDR3 reads TGTGCCAGCAGCGAGGACAGGGGAGGGAATCAGCCCCAGCATTTT. It specifies CASSEDRGGNQPQHF.

This clonotype was detected a few times. The V gene is TRBV27, the J gene TRBJ1-1; no definite D call. Germline lookup yields CDR1 MNHEY and CDR2 SMNVEV (reference sequence). The CDR3 totals 12 residues. V was clipped by 4 bases and J by 9 bases, with 12 bases between them. DNA for the CDR3: TGTGCCAGCAGTTCCCCCGGCCTCAAAGCTTTCTTT. It translates to CASSSPGLKAFF.